Below are 14 T cell receptor beta chains sequenced from a single sample in a study of T-cell reconstitution after alpha-beta-depleted transplantation in children. A TCRbeta library incorporating unique molecular identifiers was prepared. TCRdb itself ran the PCR reads through MiXCR, one entry per CDR3 protein. There are over 150,000 distinct CDR3 sequences in the sample; over 5.5% occur only once, and about 3% lies in the top ten. Sequencing used PBMCs from the stem cell graft donor, obtained from the stem cell graft. The receptors shown here come from a human donor who donated a stem cell graft to a child with Wiskott-Aldrich syndrome.

This clonotype was counted at least ten times. This chain uses TRBV20-1 with TRBJ1-5; TRBD1 matches at 10 bases. V lost 4 bases to trimming and J lost 4 bases; unmatched junction nucleotides: 10. The germline gives CDR1 DFQATT, CDR2 SNEGSKA (reference sequence). This CDR3 comprises 16 residues. CDR3 residues: CSAIPDRGRGNQPQHF. In nucleotides, the CDR3 is TGCAGTGCTATCCCTGACAGGGGGCGAGGTAATCAGCCCCAGCATTTT.

The sample holds a few counts of this clonotype. The chain has TRBV4-1 and TRBJ1-2; D perhaps matches TRBD1 (5 bases). Trimming took 1 base from V and 3 from J, leaving 18 bases between them. The CDR3 is 17 residues long. Germline assignment: CDR1 MGHRA and CDR2 YSYEKL. The CDR3 protein is CASSQGARRESYYGYTF. The CDR3 region has the DNA TGCGCCAGCAGCCAAGGGGCCCGCAGGGAAAGCTACTATGGCTACACCTTC.

As for this clonotype: This may come from a read error, since a much larger clone is one base off. The chain uses TRBV29-1 and TRBJ2-1; the D call may be TRBD1 or TRBD2 (5 bases each). Per the germline V gene, CDR1 is SQVTM and CDR2 is ANQGSEA. V shed 4 bases and J shed 0 bases, with 10 bases lying between them. The CDR3 runs to 14 residues. In DNA form, the CDR3 reads TGCAGCGTTGTCGGTGGGGGCTCCTACAATGAGCAGTTCTTC. Encoded protein: CSVVGGGSYNEQFF.

The chain has TRBV11-2 and TRBJ2-3; possibly TRBD1 or TRBD2 for D (5 bases each). The CDR3 has 15 residues. Germline values: CDR1 SGHAT, CDR2 FQNNGV. V shed 3 bases and J shed 2 bases, with 12 bases lying between them. CDR3: CASSLRDRDTDTQYF. CDR3 DNA: TGTGCCAGCAGCTTGAGGGACCGGGACACAGATACGCAGTATTTT. The full variable domain, with the rest looked up from reference TRBV11-2 and TRBJ2-3, is EAGVAQSPRYKIIEKRQSVAFWCNPISGHATLYWYQQILGQGPKLLIQFQNNGVVDDSQLPKDRFSAERLKGVDSTLKIQPAKLEDSAVYLCASSLRDRDTDTQYFGPGTRLTVL.

The V call is TRBV11-2, the J call TRBJ1-5; 7 nucleotides line up with TRBD1. The CDR3 extends over 18 amino acids. With V trimmed by 5 bases and J by 2 bases, 15 bases remained unmatched. Germline CDR1 reads SGHAT; CDR2 reads FQNNGV. The CDR3 protein is CASSPSGGRGPGNQPQHF. CDR3 in DNA: TGTGCCAGCAGCCCGTCCGGTGGTAGGGGGCCAGGCAATCAGCCCCAGCATTTT.

The V and J genes are TRBV5-1 and TRBJ2-7, with 7 bases lining up with TRBD1. Germline V gives CDR1 SGHRS, CDR2 YFSETQ. V trimming: 4 bases; J trimming: 1 base; junction bases outside the gene matches: 8. The CDR3 sequence is 15 residues long. As DNA, the CDR3 is TGCGCCAGCAGCCACCGACAGGGCTCTTCCTACGAGCAGTACTTC. This translates into CASSHRQGSSYEQYF.

This clonotype appeared a few times. The chain recombines TRBV4-1 with TRBJ1-6, with 7 bases identical to TRBD1. The CDR3 has 17 residues. The germline V gene encodes CDR1 MGHRA and CDR2 YSYEKL. Unmatched junction bases numbered 9, after V lost 1 base and J lost 6 bases. The CDR3 is CASSQVTGELGNSPLHF. Written as DNA, the CDR3 is TGCGCCAGCAGCCAAGTTACAGGGGAATTAGGTAATTCACCCCTCCACTTT.

This clonotype was picked up many times. The chain carries TRBV27 and TRBJ1-2; D remains unclear. V was cut by 6 bases and J by 4 bases, with 9 bases left in between. CDR1 and CDR2 (germline): MNHEY, SMNVEV (reference sequence). The CDR3 sequence is 12 residues long. Written as DNA, the CDR3 is TGTGCCAGCAGGGACCCCGGCTATGGCTACACCTTC. Translated: CASRDPGYGYTF.

Points on this clonotype: Since a much larger clone is just one base distant, this may be a read error. CDR3 in DNA: TGTGCCAGCAGCTTGACCAATGGGGATTCACCCCTCCACTTT. As protein: CASSLTNGDSPLHF. The rearrangement uses TRBV5-6 and TRBJ1-6; D is ambiguous. This CDR3 has 14 residues. Germline V gene data show CDR1 as SGHDT and CDR2 as YYEEEE. Between the trimmed V and J ends, which lost 1 base and 8 bases, there was a span of 10 bases.

This clonotype occurred many times. This chain connects TRBV6-2 or TRBV6-3 to TRBJ2-3, with 8 bases identical to TRBD2. The CDR3 consists of 16 residues. Germline assignment: CDR1 MNHEY and CDR2 SVGEGT. The junction had 4 bases not matched to a gene; V was cut back by 0 bases and J by 2 bases. The CDR3 sequence: CASSYSAGDLTDTQYF. The CDR3 bases are TGTGCCAGCAGTTACTCAGCGGGAGACCTCACAGATACGCAGTATTTT.

The V call is TRBV20-1, the J call TRBJ2-3; the match to TRBD2 covers 12 bases. The trim removed 6 bases at V and 0 bases at J, leaving 7 bases unmatched. The CDR3 loop spans 16 amino acids. Germline CDR1 DFQATT, CDR2 SNEGSKA (reference sequence). In nucleotides, the CDR3 is TGCAGTGCCGAGACTAGCGGGGGCCTCAGCACAGATACGCAGTATTTT. Translated, it gives CSAETSGGLSTDTQYF.

At least ten counts were recorded for this clonotype. V and J are TRBV20-1 and TRBJ2-7; a weak D match, TRBD1 (5 bases). V lost 5 bases and J 4 bases, leaving 12 bases between the germline ends. The V gene's germline CDR1 is DFQATT and CDR2 SNEGSKA (reference sequence). There are 12 residues in the CDR3. The CDR3 here is CSAGARWYEQYF. In DNA, the CDR3 is TGCAGTGCTGGGGCCCGCTGGTACGAGCAGTACTTC.

This clonotype was counted many times. The chain is built from TRBV11-2 and TRBJ1-1; D is perhaps TRBD1 (5 bases). Per germline, CDR1 SGHAT and CDR2 FQNNGV. The CDR3 covers 18 residues. The V end lost 1 base, the J end lost 0 bases, and 18 bases lay between the germline ends. This CDR3 reads CASSLVGGGVLMNTEAFF. The CDR3 nucleotides read TGTGCCAGCAGCTTAGTGGGGGGAGGTGTACTCATGAACACTGAAGCTTTCTTT. The variable domain in full, completed from reference TRBV11-2 and TRBJ1-1, reads EAGVAQSPRYKIIEKRQSVAFWCNPISGHATLYWYQQILGQGPKLLIQFQNNGVVDDSQLPKDRFSAERLKGVDSTLKIQPAKLEDSAVYLCASSLVGGGVLMNTEAFFGQGTRLTVV.

This clonotype has at least ten counts. This rearrangement joins TRBV20-1 to TRBJ2-3; the D is unclear. The germline V gene has CDR1 DFQATT and CDR2 SNEGSKA (reference sequence). This CDR3 has 13 amino acids. V was pared by 5 bases and J by 0 bases, with 9 bases between. The CDR3 sequence is CSARASSTDTQYF. The CDR3 coding sequence is TGCAGTGCTCGGGCGTCTAGCACAGATACGCAGTATTTT.